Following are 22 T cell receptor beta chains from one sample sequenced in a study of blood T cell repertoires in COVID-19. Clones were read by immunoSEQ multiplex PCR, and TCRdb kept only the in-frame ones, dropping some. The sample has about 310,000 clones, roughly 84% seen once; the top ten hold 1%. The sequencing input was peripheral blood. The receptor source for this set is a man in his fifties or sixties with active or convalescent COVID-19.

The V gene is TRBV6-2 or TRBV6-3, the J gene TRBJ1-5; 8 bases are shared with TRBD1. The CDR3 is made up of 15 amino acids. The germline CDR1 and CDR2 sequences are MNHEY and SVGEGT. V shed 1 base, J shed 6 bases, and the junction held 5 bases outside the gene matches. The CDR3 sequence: CASSYWGQETQPQHF. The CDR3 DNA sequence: TGTGCCAGCAGTTACTGGGGACAGGAAACTCAGCCCCAGCATTTT.

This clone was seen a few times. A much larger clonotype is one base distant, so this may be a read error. As DNA, the CDR3 is TGTGCCCGCAGCATTGGGGGGGGGAATCAGCCCCAGCATTTT. It codes for CARSIGGGNQPQHF. This sequence joins TRBV5-6 and TRBJ1-5; D is perhaps TRBD1 (5 bases). From germline, CDR1 is SGHDT and CDR2 YYEEEE. CDR3 length: 14 amino acids.

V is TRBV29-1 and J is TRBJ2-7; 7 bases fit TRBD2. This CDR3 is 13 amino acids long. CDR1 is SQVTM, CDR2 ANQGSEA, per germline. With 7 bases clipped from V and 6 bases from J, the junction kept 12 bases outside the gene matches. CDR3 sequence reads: CSAFGLEFGEQYF. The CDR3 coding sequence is TGCAGCGCCTTCGGACTAGAATTTGGCGAGCAGTACTTC.

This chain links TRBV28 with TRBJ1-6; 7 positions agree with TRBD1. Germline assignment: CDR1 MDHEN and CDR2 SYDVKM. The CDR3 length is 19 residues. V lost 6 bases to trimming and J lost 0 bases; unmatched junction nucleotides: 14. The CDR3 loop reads CASSYYWQGVSSYNSPLHF. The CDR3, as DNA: TGTGCCAGCAGCTATTATTGGCAGGGGGTAAGCTCCTATAATTCACCCCTCCACTTT.

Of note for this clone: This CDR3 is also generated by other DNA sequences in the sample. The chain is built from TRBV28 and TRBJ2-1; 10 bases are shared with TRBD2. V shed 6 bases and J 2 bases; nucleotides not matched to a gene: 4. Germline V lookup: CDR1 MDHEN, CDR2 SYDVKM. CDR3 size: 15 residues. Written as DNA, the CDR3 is TGTGCCAGCAGCGTAGCGGGGGGCCCCTACAATGAGCAGTTCTTC. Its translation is CASSVAGGPYNEQFF.

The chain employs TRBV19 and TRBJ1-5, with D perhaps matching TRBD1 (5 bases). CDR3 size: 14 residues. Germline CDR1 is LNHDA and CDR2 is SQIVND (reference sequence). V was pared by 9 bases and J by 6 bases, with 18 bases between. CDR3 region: CASTQIGGFQPQHF. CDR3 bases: TGTGCCAGCACCCAAATCGGGGGTTTTCAGCCCCAGCATTTT.

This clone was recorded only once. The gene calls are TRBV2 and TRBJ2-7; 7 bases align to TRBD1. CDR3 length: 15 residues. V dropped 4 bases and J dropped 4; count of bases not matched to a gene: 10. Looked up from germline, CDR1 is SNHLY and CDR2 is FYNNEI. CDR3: CASSVRQGPWYEQYF. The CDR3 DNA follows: TGTGCCAGCAGTGTACGACAGGGACCGTGGTACGAGCAGTACTTC.

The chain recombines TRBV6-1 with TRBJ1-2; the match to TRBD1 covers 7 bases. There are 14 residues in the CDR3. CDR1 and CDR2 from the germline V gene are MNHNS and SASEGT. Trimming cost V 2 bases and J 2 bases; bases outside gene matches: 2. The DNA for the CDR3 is TGTGCCAGCAGTGAATGGGACAGCAACTATGGCTACACCTTC. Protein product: CASSEWDSNYGYTF.

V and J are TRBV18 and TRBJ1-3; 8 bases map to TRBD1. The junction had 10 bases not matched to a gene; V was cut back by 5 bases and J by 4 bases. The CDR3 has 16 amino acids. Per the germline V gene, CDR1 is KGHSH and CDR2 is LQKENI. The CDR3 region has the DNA TGTGCCAGCTCAGCAAGCAGGGGGCTGTCAGGAAACACCATATATTTT. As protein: CASSASRGLSGNTIYF.

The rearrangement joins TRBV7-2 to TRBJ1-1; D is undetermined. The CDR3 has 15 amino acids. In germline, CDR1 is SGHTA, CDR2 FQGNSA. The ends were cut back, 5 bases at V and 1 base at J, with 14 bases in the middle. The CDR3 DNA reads TGTGCCAGCAGCGATACCCGGGGAGGGAACACTGAAGCTTTCTTT. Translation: CASSDTRGGNTEAFF.

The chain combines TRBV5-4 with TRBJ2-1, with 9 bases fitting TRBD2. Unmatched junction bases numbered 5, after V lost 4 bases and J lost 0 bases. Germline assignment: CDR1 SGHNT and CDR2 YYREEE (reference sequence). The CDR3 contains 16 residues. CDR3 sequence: CASSPNSGSSYNEQFF. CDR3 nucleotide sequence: TGTGCCAGCAGCCCCAATAGCGGGAGCTCCTACAATGAGCAGTTCTTC.

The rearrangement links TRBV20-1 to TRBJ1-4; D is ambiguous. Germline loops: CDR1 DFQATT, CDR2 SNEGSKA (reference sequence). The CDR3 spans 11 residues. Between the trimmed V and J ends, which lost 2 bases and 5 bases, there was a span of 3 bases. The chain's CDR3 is CSARLNEKLFF. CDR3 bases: TGCAGTGCTAGACTGAATGAAAAACTGTTTTTT.

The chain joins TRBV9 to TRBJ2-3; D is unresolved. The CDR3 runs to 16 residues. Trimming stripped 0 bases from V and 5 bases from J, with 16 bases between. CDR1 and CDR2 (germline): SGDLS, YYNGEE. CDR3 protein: CASSVDPLRPLDTQYF. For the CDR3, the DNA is TGTGCCAGCAGCGTAGATCCACTCCGCCCTTTAGATACGCAGTATTTT.

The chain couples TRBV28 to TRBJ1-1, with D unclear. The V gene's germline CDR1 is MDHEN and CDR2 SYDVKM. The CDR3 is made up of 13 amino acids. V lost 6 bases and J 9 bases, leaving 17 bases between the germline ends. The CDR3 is CASSLREGLKAFF. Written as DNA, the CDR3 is TGTGCCAGCAGCCTCCGGGAGGGTCTCAAAGCTTTCTTT.

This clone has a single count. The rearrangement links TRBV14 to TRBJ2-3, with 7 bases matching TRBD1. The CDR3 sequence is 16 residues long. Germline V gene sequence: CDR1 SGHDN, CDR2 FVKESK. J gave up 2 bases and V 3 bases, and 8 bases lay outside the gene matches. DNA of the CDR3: TGTGCCAGCAGCCACGACAGGGTCCGTCCCACAGATACGCAGTATTTT. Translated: CASSHDRVRPTDTQYF.

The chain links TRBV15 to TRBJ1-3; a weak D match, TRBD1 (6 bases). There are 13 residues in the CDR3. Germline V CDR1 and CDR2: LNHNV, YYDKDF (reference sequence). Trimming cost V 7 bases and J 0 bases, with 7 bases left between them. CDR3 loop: CATKQGSGNTIYF. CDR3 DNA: TGTGCCACCAAACAGGGCTCTGGAAACACCATATATTTT.

The CDR3 region has the DNA TGCAGCGTTGACGAGGAAAACTACAATGAGCAGTTCTTC. Translation gives CSVDEENYNEQFF. The V call is TRBV29-1, the J call TRBJ2-1; the D is unclear. Germline V gene sequence: CDR1 SQVTM, CDR2 ANQGSEA. The CDR3 sequence is 13 residues long. V shed 3 bases and J shed 3 bases, with 9 bases lying between them.

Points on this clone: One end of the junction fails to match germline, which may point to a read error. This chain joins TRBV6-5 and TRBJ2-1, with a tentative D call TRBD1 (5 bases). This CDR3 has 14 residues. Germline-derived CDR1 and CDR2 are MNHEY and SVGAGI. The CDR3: CASRSGQSYSEQFF. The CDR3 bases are TGTGCCAGCAGGTCTGGACAATCTTACAGTGAGCAGTTCTTC.

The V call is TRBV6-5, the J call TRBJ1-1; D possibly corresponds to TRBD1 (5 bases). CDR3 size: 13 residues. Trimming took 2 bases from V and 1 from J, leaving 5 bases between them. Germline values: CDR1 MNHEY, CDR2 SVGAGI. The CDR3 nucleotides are TGTGCCAGCAGTTACAGGGGGAACACTGAAGCTTTCTTT. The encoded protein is CASSYRGNTEAFF.

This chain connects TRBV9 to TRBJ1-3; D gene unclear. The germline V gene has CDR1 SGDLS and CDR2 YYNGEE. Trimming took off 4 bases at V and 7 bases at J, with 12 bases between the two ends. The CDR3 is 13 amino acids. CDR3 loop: CASSRDLQNTIYF. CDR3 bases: TGTGCCAGCAGCCGGGATTTACAGAACACCATATATTTT.

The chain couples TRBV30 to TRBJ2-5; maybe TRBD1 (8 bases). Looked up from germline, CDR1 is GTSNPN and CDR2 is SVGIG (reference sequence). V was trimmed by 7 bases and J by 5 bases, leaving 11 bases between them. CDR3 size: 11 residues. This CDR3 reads CALQGGETQYF. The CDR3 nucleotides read TGTGCCTTACAGGGGGGGGAGACCCAGTACTTC.

CDR3: CASAPGTASTDTQYF. Written as DNA, the CDR3 is TGCGCCAGCGCACCCGGGACAGCGAGCACAGATACGCAGTATTTT. The V and J genes are TRBV4-1 and TRBJ2-3; 7 bases line up with TRBD1. The J segment lost 0 bases and the V segment lost 8 bases, leaving 8 bases of the junction unmatched. Germline assignment: CDR1 MGHRA and CDR2 YSYEKL. This CDR3 has 15 amino acids.